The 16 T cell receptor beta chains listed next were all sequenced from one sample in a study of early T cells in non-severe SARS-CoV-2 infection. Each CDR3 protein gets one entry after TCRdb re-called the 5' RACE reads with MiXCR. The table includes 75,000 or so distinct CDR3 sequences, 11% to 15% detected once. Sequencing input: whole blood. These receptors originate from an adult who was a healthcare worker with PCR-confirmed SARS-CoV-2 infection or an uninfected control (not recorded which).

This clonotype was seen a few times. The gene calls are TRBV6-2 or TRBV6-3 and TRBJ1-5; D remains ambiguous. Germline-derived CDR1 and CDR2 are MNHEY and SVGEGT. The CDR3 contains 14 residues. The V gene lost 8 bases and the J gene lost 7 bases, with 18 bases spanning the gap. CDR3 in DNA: TGTGCCAGCGGAGGGCCGACTAAAGGGCAGCCCCAGCATTTT. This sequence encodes CASGGPTKGQPQHF.

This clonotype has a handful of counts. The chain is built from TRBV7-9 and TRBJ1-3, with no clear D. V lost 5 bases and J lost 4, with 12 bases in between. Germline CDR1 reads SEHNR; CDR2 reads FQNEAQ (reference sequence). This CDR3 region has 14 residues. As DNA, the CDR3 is TGTGCCAGCAGCCCTGGAGTAGACGGAAACACCATATATTTT. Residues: CASSPGVDGNTIYF. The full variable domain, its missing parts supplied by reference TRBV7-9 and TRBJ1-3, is DTGVSQNPRHKITKRGQNVTFRCDPISEHNRLYWYRQTLGQGPEFLTYFQNEAQLEKSRLLSDRFSAERPKGSFSTLEIQRTEQGDSAMYLCASSPGVDGNTIYFGEGSWLTVV.

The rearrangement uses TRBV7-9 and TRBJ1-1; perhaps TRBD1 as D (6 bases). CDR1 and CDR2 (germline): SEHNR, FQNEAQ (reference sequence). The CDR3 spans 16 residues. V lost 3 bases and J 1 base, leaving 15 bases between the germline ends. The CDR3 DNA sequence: TGTGCCAGCAGCTTCCTCCCCCCGGGGGCGAACACTGAAGCTTTCTTT. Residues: CASSFLPPGANTEAFF.

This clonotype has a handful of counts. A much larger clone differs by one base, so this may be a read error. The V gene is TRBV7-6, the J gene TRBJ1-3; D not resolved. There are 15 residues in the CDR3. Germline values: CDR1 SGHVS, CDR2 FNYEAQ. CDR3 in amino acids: CASSLLDSSENTIYF. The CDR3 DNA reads TGTGCCAGCAGCTTATTAGATAGCTCTGAAAACACCATATATTTT.

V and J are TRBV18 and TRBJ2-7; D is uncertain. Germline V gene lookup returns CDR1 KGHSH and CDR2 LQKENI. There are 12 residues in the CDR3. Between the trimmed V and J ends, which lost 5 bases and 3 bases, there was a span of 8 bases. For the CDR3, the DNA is TGTGCCAGCTCATTACAAGGCTACGAGCAGTACTTC. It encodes CASSLQGYEQYF.

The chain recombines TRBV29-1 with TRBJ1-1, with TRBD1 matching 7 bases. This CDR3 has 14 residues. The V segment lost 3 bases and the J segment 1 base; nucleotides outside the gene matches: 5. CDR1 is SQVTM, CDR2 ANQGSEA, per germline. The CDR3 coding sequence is TGCAGCGTTGACTTGAGACAGGGGAACACTGAAGCTTTCTTT. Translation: CSVDLRQGNTEAFF.

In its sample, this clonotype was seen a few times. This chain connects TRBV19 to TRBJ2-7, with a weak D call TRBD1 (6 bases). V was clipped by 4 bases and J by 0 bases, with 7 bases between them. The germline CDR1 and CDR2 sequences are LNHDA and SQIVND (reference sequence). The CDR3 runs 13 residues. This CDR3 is CASSTQGSYEQYF. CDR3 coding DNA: TGTGCCAGTAGTACACAGGGCTCCTACGAGCAGTACTTC.

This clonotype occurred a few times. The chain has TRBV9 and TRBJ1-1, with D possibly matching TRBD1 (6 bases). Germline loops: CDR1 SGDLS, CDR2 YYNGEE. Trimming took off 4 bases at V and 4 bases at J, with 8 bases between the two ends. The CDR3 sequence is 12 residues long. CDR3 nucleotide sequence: TGTGCCAGCAGCACAGGGTTCACTGAAGCTTTCTTT. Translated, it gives CASSTGFTEAFF.

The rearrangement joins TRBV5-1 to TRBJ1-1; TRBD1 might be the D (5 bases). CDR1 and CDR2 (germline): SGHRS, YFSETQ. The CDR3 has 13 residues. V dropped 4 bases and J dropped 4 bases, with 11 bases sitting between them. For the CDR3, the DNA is TGCGCCAGCAGCGAGACAGTTGCCACTGAAGCTTTCTTT. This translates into CASSETVATEAFF.

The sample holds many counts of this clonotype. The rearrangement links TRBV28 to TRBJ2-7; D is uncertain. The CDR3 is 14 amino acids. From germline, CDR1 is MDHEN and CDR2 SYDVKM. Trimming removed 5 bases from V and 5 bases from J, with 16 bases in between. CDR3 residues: CASSHGRRIDEQYF. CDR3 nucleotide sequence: TGTGCCAGCAGTCATGGTAGGAGAATTGACGAGCAGTACTTC.

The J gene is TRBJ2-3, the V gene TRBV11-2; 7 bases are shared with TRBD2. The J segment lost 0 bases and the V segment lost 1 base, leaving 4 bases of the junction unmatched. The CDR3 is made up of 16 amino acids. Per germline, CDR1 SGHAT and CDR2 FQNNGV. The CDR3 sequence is CASSLAFGGSTDTQYF. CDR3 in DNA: TGTGCCAGCAGCTTAGCGTTCGGGGGGAGCACAGATACGCAGTATTTT.

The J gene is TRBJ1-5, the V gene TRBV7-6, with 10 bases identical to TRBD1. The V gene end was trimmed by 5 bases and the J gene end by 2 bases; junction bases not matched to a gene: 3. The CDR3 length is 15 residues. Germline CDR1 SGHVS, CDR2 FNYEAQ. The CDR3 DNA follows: TGTGCCAGCAGCCCGGGGACAGGGGGCAATCAGCCCCAGCATTTT. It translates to CASSPGTGGNQPQHF.

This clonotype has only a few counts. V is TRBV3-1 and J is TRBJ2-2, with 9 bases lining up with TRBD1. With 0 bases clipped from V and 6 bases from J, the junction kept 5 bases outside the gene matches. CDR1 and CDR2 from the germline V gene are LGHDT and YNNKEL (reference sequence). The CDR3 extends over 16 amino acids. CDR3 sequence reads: CASSQEGQGFAGELFF. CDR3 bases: TGTGCCAGCAGCCAAGAGGGACAGGGATTCGCCGGGGAGCTGTTTTTT.

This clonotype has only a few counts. In DNA form, the CDR3 reads TGTGCCAGCAGCCGCGCGGCCTCCCGTAGCTCCTACGAGCAGTACTTC. Residues: CASSRAASRSSYEQYF. This rearrangement joins TRBV3-1 to TRBJ2-7; no definite D call. Germline CDR1 and CDR2: LGHDT and YNNKEL (reference sequence). This CDR3 has 16 amino acids. With 4 bases removed from V and 0 bases from J, the gap between germline ends came to 16 bases.

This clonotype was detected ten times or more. The CDR3 loop is CASSQTGGNQPQHF. Written as DNA, the CDR3 is TGTGCCAGCTCACAGACAGGGGGCAATCAGCCCCAGCATTTT. This rearrangement joins TRBV18 to TRBJ1-5; TRBD1 aligns across 8 bases. Looked up from germline, CDR1 is KGHSH and CDR2 is LQKENI. CDR3 length: 14 residues. V lost 4 bases, J lost 2 bases, and 1 base stayed unmatched.

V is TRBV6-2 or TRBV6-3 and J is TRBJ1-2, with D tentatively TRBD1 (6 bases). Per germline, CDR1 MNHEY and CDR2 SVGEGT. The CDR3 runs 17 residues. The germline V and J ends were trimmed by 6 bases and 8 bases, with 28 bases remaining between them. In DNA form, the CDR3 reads TGTGCCAGCAGGCCCCCGGGGGGGGCAGATTCGTTACGGGGCTACACCTTC. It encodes CASRPPGGADSLRGYTF.